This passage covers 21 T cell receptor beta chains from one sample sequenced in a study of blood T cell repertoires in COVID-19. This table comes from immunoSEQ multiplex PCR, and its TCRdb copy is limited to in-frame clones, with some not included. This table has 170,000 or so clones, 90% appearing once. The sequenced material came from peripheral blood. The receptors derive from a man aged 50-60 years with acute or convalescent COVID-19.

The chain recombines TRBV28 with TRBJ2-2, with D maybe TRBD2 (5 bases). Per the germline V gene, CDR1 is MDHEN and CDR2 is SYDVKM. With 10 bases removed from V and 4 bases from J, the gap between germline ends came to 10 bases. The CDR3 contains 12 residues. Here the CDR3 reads CATARGTGELFF. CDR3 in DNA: TGTGCCACAGCCCGGGGCACCGGGGAGCTGTTTTTT.

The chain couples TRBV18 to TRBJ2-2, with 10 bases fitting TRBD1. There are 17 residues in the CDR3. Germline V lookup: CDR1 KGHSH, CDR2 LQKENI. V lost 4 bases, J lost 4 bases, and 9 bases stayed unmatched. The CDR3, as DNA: TGTGCCAGCTCACTTCTACCCAGGACAGGGGGCACCGGGGAGCTGTTTTTT. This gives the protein CASSLLPRTGGTGELFF.

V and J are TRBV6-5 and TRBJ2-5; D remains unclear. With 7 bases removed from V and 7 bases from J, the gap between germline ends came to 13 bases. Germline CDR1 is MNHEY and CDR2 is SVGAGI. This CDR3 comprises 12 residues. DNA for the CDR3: TGTGCCAGCACCCCCCGGGTAGGGACCCAGTACTTC. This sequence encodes CASTPRVGTQYF.

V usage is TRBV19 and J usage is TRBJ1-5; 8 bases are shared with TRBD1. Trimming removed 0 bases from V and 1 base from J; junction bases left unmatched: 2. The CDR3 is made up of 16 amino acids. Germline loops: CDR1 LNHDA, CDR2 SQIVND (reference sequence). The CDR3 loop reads CASSIEGTGSNQPQHF. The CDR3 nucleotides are TGTGCCAGTAGTATAGAGGGGACAGGCAGCAATCAGCCCCAGCATTTT.

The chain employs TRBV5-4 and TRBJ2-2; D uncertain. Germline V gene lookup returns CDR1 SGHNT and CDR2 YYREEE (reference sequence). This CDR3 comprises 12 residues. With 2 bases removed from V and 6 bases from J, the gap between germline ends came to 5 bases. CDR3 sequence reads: CASSFFAGELFF. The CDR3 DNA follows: TGTGCCAGCAGCTTCTTTGCCGGGGAGCTGTTTTTT.

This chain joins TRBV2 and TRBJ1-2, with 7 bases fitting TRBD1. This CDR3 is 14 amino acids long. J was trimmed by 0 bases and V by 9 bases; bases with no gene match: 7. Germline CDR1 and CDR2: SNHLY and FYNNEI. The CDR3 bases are TGTGCCAGTCAGAATGGACAGGCTAACTATGGCTACACCTTC. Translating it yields CASQNGQANYGYTF.

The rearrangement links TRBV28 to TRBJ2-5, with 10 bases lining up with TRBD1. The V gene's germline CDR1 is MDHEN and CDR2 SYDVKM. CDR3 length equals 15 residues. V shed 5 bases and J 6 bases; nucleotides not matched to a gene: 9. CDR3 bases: TGTGCCAGCAGTCAGCCCGGGACAGGGGTAAAGACCCAGTACTTC. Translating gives CASSQPGTGVKTQYF. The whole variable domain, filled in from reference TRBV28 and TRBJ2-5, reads DVKVTQSSRYLVKRTGEKVFLECVQDMDHENMFWYRQDPGLGLRLIYFSYDVKMKEKGDIPEGYSVSREKKERFSLILESASTNQTSMYLCASSQPGTGVKTQYFGPGTRLLVL.

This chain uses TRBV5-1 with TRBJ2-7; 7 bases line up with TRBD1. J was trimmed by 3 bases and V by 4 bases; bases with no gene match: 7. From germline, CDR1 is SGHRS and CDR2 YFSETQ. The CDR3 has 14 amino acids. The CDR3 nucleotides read TGCGCCAGCAGCATTGGACAGGCTCGCTACGAGCAGTACTTC. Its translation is CASSIGQARYEQYF.

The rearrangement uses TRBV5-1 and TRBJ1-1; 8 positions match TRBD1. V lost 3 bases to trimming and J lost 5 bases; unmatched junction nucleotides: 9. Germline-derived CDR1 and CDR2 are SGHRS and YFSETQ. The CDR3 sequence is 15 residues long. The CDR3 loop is CASSWAGQGDTEAFF. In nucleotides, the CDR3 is TGCGCCAGCAGCTGGGCAGGACAGGGAGATACTGAAGCTTTCTTT.

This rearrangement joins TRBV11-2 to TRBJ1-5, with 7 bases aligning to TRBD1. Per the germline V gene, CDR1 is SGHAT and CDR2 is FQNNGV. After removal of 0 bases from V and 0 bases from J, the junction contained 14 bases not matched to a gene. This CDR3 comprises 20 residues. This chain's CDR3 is CASSLDFQGDGWYSNQPQHF. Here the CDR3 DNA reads TGTGCCAGCAGCTTAGATTTTCAGGGGGACGGATGGTATAGCAATCAGCCCCAGCATTTT. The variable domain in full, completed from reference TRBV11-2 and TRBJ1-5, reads EAGVAQSPRYKIIEKRQSVAFWCNPISGHATLYWYQQILGQGPKLLIQFQNNGVVDDSQLPKDRFSAERLKGVDSTLKIQPAKLEDSAVYLCASSLDFQGDGWYSNQPQHFGDGTRLSIL.

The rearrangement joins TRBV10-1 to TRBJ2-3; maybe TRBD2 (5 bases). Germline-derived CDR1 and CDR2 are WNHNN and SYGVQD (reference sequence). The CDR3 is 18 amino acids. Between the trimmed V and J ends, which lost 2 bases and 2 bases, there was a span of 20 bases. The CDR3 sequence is CASSEGRLNRGPTDTQYF. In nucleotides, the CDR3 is TGCGCCAGCAGTGAGGGCAGGCTCAACCGCGGGCCCACAGATACGCAGTATTTT.

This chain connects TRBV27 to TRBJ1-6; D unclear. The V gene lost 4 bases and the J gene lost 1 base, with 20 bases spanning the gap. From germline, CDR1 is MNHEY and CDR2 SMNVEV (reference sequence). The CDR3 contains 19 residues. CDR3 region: CASSSDKSRTFSYNSPLHF. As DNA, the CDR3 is TGTGCCAGCAGTTCCGACAAAAGTAGAACGTTTTCCTATAATTCACCCCTCCACTTT.

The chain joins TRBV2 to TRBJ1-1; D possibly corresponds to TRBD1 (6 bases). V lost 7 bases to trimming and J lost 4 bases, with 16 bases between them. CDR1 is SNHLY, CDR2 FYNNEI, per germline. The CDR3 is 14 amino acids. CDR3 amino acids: CASNIQGLFTEAFF. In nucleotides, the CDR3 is TGTGCCAGCAATATACAGGGCCTTTTCACTGAAGCTTTCTTT.

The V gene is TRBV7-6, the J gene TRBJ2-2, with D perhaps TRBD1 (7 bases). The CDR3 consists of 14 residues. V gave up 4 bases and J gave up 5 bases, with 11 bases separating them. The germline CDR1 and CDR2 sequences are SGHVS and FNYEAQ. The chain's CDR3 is CASSSGGSTGELFF. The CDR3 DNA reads TGTGCCAGCAGCTCAGGGGGGAGTACCGGGGAGCTGTTTTTT.

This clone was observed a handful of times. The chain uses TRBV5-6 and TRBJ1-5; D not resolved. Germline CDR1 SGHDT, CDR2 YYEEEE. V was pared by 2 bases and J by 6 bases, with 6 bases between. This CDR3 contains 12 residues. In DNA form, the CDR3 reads TGTGCCAGCAGCTTTTCAGGTCAGCCCCAGCATTTT. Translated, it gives CASSFSGQPQHF.

The chain's CDR3 is CASSVAGAFYNEQFF. CDR3 nucleotides: TGTGCCAGCAGCGTAGCGGGAGCCTTCTACAATGAGCAGTTCTTC. This chain joins TRBV9 and TRBJ2-1; perhaps TRBD2 as D (6 bases). CDR1 and CDR2 (germline): SGDLS, YYNGEE. With 0 bases removed from V and 3 bases from J, the gap between germline ends came to 10 bases. This CDR3 has 15 residues.

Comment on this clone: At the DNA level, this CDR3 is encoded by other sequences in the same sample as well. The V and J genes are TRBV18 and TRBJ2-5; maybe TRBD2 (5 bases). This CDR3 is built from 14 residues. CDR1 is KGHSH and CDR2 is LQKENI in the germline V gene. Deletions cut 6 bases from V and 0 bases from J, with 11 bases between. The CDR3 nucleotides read TGTGCCAGCTCGGCAGGACTGAACCAAGAGACCCAGTACTTC. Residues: CASSAGLNQETQYF.

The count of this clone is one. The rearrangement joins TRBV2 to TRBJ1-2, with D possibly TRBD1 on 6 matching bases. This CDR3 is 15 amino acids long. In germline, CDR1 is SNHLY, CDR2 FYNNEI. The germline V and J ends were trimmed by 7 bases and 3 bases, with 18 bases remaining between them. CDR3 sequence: CASITGPGGDYGYTF. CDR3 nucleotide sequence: TGTGCCAGCATAACCGGACCGGGGGGCGACTATGGCTACACCTTC.

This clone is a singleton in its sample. CDR3 sequence: CASSRLAGGHGEQFF. The CDR3 nucleotides read TGTGCCAGCAGCCGACTAGCGGGGGGGCATGGTGAGCAGTTCTTC. V usage is TRBV7-3 and J usage is TRBJ2-1; 14 bases align to TRBD2. J gave up 9 bases and V 5 bases, and 6 bases lay outside the gene matches. This CDR3 comprises 15 residues. The V gene's germline CDR1 is SGHTA and CDR2 FQGTGA.

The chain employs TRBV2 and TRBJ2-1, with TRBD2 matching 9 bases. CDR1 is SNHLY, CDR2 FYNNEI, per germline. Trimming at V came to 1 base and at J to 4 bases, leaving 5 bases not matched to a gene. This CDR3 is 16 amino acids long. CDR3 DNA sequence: TGTGCCAGCAGTGAAGGAAGCGGGGGGATATACAATGAGCAGTTCTTC. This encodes CASSEGSGGIYNEQFF.

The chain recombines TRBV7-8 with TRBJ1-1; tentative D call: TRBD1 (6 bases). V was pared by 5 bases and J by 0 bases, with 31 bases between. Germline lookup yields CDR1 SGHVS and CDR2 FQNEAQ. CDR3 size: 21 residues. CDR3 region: CASSQNWDRPGHTRMNTEAFF. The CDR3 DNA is TGTGCCAGCAGCCAGAATTGGGACCGACCGGGACATACTAGAATGAACACTGAAGCTTTCTTT. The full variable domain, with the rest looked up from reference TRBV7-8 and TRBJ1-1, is GAGVSQSPRYKVAKRGQDVALRCDPISGHVSLFWYQQALGQGPEFLTYFQNEAQLDKSGLPSDRFFAERPEGSVSTLKIQRTQQEDSAVYLCASSQNWDRPGHTRMNTEAFFGQGTRLTVV.